This is a list of T cell receptor beta chains from one sample in a study of T cell responses to AZD1222 COVID-19 vaccine. This table comes from immunoSEQ multiplex PCR, and its TCRdb copy is limited to in-frame clones, with some not included. The sample carries 58,000 or so clones, 75% to 90% recorded once. The material sequenced was peripheral blood, taken 28 days after the second AZD1222 dose. These receptors were obtained from an adult who received the AZD1222 COVID-19 vaccine. Both conserved end residues are part of each CDR3. A D gene is named only where the DNA matches it firmly. Rows may omit the clone size; those that give it use once, few, many or a size class.

>NA|TRBV10-3|NA|TRBJ1-1
TGTGCCATCAGTGGGGAGGTGACTGAAGCTTTCTTT
CAISGEVTEAFF
>NA|TRBV4-1|NA|TRBJ1-3
TGCGCCAGCAGCCAAGAAGTACGACGGAGCTCTGGAAACACCATATATTTT
CASSQEVRRSSGNTIYF
>TRBD2|TRBV30|few|TRBJ2-1
TGTGCCTGGAGAGGAGCGGGGGGGCGGAATGAGCAGTTCTTC
CAWRGAGGRNEQFF
>NA|TRBV27|NA|TRBJ2-3
TGTGCCAGCAGCAGACGAGCGACATCGAGCACAGATACGCAGTATTTT
CASSRRATSSTDTQYF
>NA|TRBV20-1|NA|TRBJ2-5
TGCAGTGCTAGTTCCGTGCCTGGGGGGGAGACCCAGTACTTC
CSASSVPGGETQYF
>NA|TRBV11-2|NA|TRBJ1-1
TGTGCCAGCAGCTGGGGTCTGGAAGCTTTCTTT
CASSWGLEAFF
>TRBD1|TRBV28|NA|TRBJ2-7
TGTGCCATCCGACAGGGATCTTACGAGCAGTACTTC
CAIRQGSYEQYF
>TRBD1|TRBV18|NA|TRBJ1-3
TGTGCCAGCTCACCATCCCGGGACAGAGGAAACACCATATATTTT
CASSPSRDRGNTIYF
>TRBD2|TRBV5-4|NA|TRBJ2-7
TGTGCCAGCAGCTTGTGGCTAGCGGGGGCGAGCAACGAGCAGTACTTC
CASSLWLAGASNEQYF
>NA|TRBV7-3|NA|TRBJ2-7
TGTGCCAGCAGCCCCCCGGGGTCCTACGAGCAGTACTTC
CASSPPGSYEQYF
>NA|TRBV21-1|NA|TRBJ1-4
TGTGCCAGCAGCAAAGGCGCCGATCCCCGGACAGGGAGTGGCGAAAAACTGTTTTTT
CASSKGADPRTGSGEKLFF
>NA|TRBV18|NA|TRBJ2-7
TGTGCCAGCTCACCGCGCGGGGACAGCTCCTACGAGCAGTACTTC
CASSPRGDSSYEQYF
>NA|TRBV30|NA|TRBJ2-3
TGTGCCTGGAGTGTAGGAGATACGCAGTATTTT
CAWSVGDTQYF
>NA|TRBV12-3/TRBV12-4|NA|TRBJ2-4
TGTGCCAGCAGTTTGGTAGGCGGAAACATTCAGTACTTC
CASSLVGGNIQYF